This T cell receptor beta chain was recorded in a study of cytomegalovirus exposure and HLA in healthy donors. In regard to this clone: Its antigen remains unknown.

This CDR3 is built from 16 residues. Per germline, CDR1 MNHEY and CDR2 SMNVEV (reference sequence). V shed 8 bases and J 5 bases; nucleotides not matched to a gene: 16. Study-wide findings and caveats: Within an earlier analysis, most TCR beta V segments proved productive either about 87% or about 30% of the time. Sequencing depth across donors, presence/absence analyses assumed, was roughly uniform. Most CMV-associated TCR beta chains were later found to appear HLA-restricted. Researchers reportedly found TCR beta sequences accurately predicted most subjects' HLA-A and HLA-B alleles.

The PCR used 60 Vbeta and 13 Jbeta primers. Measured with immunoSEQ multiplex PCR; TCRdb has only the in-frame clones, and not every one. There are roughly 150,000 clones in the sample; about 80% occur only once, and around a tenth lies in the top ten. What was sequenced was PBMCs. The clonotype was recovered from a man younger than 35 in good health and CMV-seropositive. J is TRBJ2-7 and V is TRBV27; 9 bases align to TRBD1. The CDR3 sequence: CASGVRGQGPRDEQYF. The CDR3 DNA reads as TGTGCCAGCGGGGTGAGAGGACAGGGGCCTCGGGACGAGCAGTACTTC.